Listed below are T cell receptor beta chains from one sample, sequenced in a study of OX40 agonist ivuxolimab in advanced cancers. Sequencing used immunoSEQ multiplex PCR; TCRdb keeps in-frame clones, though not all of them. The data show tens of thousands of clones, 84% seen once. The source was CD4+ or CD8+ T cells sorted from blood, collected in a trial of the OX40 agonist ivuxolimab. These receptors all come from an adult with an advanced solid tumor such as melanoma, head and neck, liver or kidney cancer. CDR3s include the opening cysteine and the closing phenylalanine or tryptophan. The order of the fields is clone size, D gene, V gene, J gene, CDR3 DNA, CDR3 protein. A D gene is named only where the DNA matches it firmly. Size is omitted from some rows. Given values are once, few, many or a class for expanded clones.

NA,TRBD1,TRBV7-6,TRBJ1-1,TGTGCCAGCAGCCAACAGGGGGACACTGAAGCTTTCTTT,CASSQQGDTEAFF
NA,NA,TRBV4-2,TRBJ2-5,TGTGCCAGCAGCGGGAGTGCGGGGCAAGAGACCCAGTACTTC,CASSGSAGQETQYF
NA,TRBD2,TRBV5-1,TRBJ2-3,TGCGCCAGCAGCAGTATGTCCAGCGGGGAGTTCACAGATACGCAGTATTTT,CASSSMSSGEFTDTQYF
NA,NA,TRBV25-1,TRBJ1-1,TGTGCCAGCAGTGAATTCGGGAAGGGTGAAGCTTTCTTT,CASSEFGKGEAFF
NA,NA,TRBV19,TRBJ1-2,TGTGCCAGTAGTATAAGGAAGGGGACGGGGGCTATCTATGGCTACACCTTC,CASSIRKGTGAIYGYTF
NA,NA,TRBV18,TRBJ1-2,TGTGCCAGCTCACGAGGGACTAACTATGGCTACACCTTC,CASSRGTNYGYTF
NA,TRBD2,TRBV6-1,TRBJ2-1,TGTGCCAGCAGTGGGAGCGGGAGCGTTATGTACAATGAGCAGTTCTTC,CASSGSGSVMYNEQFF
NA,NA,TRBV9,TRBJ1-3,TGTGCCAGCAGCGTAGCGGGGGCTTTGGGAAACACCATATATTTT,CASSVAGALGNTIYF
NA,TRBD1,TRBV19,TRBJ2-2,TGTGCCACCGGGACAGGGGAGAACACCGGGGAGCTGTTTTTT,CATGTGENTGELFF
NA,NA,TRBV5-1,TRBJ1-1,TGCGCCAGCAGCTTGCGGGGACCGAACACTGAAGCTTTCTTT,CASSLRGPNTEAFF
NA,TRBD1,TRBV6-5,TRBJ1-5,TGTGCCAGCAGTCTACAGGGGGGAAGCAATCAGCCCCAGCATTTT,CASSLQGGSNQPQHF
once,NA,TRBV5-1,TRBJ2-7,TGCGCCAGCAGCGGGGCGGGTAGCTCCTACGAGCAGTACTTC,CASSGAGSSYEQYF
NA,NA,TRBV9,TRBJ1-5,TGTGCCAGCAGCGTAGAAGGCGGCTTCAATCAGCCCCAGCATTTT,CASSVEGGFNQPQHF
NA,TRBD1,TRBV7-9,TRBJ1-2,TGTGCCAGCAGCCCCTCAGGGGGGGACAACTATGGCTACACCTTC,CASSPSGGDNYGYTF
NA,NA,TRBV5-1,TRBJ1-2,TGCGCCAGCAGTATTGAGACAGGATACGGCTACACCTTC,CASSIETGYGYTF
NA,NA,TRBV4-1,TRBJ1-5,TGCGCCAGCAGCCCCCTAACAAAAATGGGAATTGAGGGACGGGATCAGCCCCAGCATTTT,CASSPLTKMGIEGRDQPQHF
NA,NA,TRBV9,TRBJ1-3,TGTGCCAGCAGCCGTAGCGAATCTGGAAACACCATATATTTT,CASSRSESGNTIYF
NA,NA,TRBV30,TRBJ2-1,TGTGCCTGGACCTTGGACAGACACAATGAGCAGTTCTTC,CAWTLDRHNEQFF